This TCR beta chain was recorded in a study of blood T cell repertoires in COVID-19. In the study overall: Samples taken during acute and convalescent COVID-19 were collected in the United States, Italy and Spain.

In the authors' methods: Counts of nucleated cells, estimated from reference gene primer amplification, were obtained. Assay used: immunoSEQ multiplex PCR; TCRdb lists only in-frame clones, some missing. The DNA was the basis for D and trimming; V, J and clone size are from that table. Of approximately 470,000 clones listed, about 90% are singletons. Adults between about 18 and 89 years of age took part from about 24 US areas. The CDR3 consists of 14 residues. Germline-derived CDR1 and CDR2 are LNHDA and SQIVND (reference sequence). V was trimmed by 7 bases and J by 8 bases, leaving 18 bases between them.

The chain couples TRBV19 to TRBJ2-1; D unresolved. The origin of this receptor is a woman in her late teens or twenties who had recovered from COVID-19. Sequenced material: PBMCs or T cells enriched from blood (not recorded which). The CDR3 here is CASTPMLTFDEQFF. The CDR3 DNA sequence: TGTGCCAGTACCCCGATGCTCACTTTCGATGAGCAGTTCTTC.